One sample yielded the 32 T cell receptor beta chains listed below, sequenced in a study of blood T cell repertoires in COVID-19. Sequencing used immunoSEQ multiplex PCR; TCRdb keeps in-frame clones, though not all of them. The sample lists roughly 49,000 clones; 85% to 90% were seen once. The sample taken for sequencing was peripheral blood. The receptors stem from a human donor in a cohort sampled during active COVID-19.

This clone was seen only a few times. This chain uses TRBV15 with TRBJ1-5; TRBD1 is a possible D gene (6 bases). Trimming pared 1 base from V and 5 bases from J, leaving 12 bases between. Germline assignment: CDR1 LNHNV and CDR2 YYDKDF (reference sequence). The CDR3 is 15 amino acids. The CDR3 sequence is CATSRGTDVDQPQHF. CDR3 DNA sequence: TGTGCCACCAGCAGAGGGACAGATGTAGATCAGCCCCAGCATTTT.

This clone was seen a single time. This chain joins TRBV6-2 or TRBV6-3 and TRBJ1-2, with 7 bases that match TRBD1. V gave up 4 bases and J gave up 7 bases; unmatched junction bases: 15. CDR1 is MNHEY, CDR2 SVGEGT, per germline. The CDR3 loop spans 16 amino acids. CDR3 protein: CASSLGQSRLDRGYTF. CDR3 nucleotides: TGTGCCAGCAGTTTGGGACAGTCCCGGTTAGATCGTGGCTACACCTTC.

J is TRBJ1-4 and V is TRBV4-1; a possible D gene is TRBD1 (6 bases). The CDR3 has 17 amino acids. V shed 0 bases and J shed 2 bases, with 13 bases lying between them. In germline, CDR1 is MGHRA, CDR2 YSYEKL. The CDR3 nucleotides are TGCGCCAGCAGCCAAGATAGAGGGGGTTCGACTAATGAAAAACTGTTTTTT. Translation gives CASSQDRGGSTNEKLFF.

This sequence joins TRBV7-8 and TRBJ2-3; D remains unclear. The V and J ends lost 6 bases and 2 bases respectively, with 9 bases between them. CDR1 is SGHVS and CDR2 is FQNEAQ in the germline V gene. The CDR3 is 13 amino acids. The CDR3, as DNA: TGTGCCAGCAGTCGTACTCTCACAGATACGCAGTATTTT. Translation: CASSRTLTDTQYF.

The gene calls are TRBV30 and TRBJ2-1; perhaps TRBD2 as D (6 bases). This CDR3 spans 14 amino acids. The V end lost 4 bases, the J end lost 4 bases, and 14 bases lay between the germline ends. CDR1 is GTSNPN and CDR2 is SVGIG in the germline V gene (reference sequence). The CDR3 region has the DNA TGTGCCTGGACTGGAGGGGTCGGGTACAATGAGCAGTTCTTC. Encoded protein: CAWTGGVGYNEQFF. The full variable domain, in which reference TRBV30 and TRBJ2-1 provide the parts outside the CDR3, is SQTIHQWPATLVQPVGSPLSLECTVEGTSNPNLYWYRQAAGRGLQLLFYSVGIGQISSEVPQNLSASRPQDRQFILSSKKLLLSDSGFYLCAWTGGVGYNEQFFGPGTRLTVL.

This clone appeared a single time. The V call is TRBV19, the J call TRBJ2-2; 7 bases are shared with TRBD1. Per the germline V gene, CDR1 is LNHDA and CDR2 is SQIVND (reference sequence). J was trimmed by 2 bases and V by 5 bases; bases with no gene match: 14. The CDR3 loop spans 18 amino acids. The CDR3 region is CASSPHDFRDSNTGELFF. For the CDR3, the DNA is TGTGCCAGTAGTCCCCACGACTTCCGGGACAGTAACACCGGGGAGCTGTTTTTT.

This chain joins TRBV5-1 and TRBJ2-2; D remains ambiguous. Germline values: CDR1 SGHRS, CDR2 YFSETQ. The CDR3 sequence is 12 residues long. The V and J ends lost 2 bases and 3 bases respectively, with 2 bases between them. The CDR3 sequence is CASSFDTGELFF. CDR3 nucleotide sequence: TGCGCCAGCAGCTTCGACACCGGGGAGCTGTTTTTT.

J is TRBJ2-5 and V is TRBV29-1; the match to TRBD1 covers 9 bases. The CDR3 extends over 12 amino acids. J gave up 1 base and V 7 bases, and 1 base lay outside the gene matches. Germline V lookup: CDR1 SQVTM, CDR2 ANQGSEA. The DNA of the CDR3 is TGCAGCGCGGGACAGGGCCAAGAGACCCAGTACTTC. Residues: CSAGQGQETQYF.

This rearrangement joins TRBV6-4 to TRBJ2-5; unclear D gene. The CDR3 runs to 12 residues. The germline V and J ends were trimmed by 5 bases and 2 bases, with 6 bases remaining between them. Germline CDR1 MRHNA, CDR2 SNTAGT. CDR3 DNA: TGTGCCAGCAGTTCCAGTCAAGAGACCCAGTACTTC. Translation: CASSSSQETQYF.

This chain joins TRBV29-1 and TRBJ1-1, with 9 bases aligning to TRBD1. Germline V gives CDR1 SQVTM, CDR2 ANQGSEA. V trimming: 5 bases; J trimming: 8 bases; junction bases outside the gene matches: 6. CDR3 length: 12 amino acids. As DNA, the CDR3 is TGCAGCGTTCAACCGGACAGGGGAGAAGCTTTCTTT. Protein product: CSVQPDRGEAFF.

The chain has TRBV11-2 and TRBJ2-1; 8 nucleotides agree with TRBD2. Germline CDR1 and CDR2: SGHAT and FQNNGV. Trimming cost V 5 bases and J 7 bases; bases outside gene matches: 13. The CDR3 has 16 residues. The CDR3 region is CASSPRGSGGGNEQFF. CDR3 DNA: TGTGCCAGCAGCCCGCGGGGGAGCGGGGGAGGGAATGAGCAGTTCTTC.

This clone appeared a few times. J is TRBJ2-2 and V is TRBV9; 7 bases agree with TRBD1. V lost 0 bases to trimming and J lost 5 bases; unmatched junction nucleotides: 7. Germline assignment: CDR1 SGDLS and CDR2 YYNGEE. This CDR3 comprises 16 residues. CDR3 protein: CASSVGGTDLTGELFF. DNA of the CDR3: TGTGCCAGCAGCGTAGGGGGGACAGACCTTACCGGGGAGCTGTTTTTT.

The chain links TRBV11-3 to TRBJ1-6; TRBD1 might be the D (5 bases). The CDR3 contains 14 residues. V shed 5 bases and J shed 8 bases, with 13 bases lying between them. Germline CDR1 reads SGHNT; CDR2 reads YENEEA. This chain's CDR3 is CASSLDSLDSPLHF. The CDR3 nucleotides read TGTGCCAGCAGCCTCGACAGCCTGGATTCACCCCTCCACTTT.

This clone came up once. CDR3 region: CASTLRDTLEGYTF. In DNA form, the CDR3 reads TGTGCCAGTACCCTCCGAGACACCCTGGAAGGCTACACCTTC. The chain is built from TRBV19 and TRBJ1-2, with D unclear. Germline V gene sequence: CDR1 LNHDA, CDR2 SQIVND (reference sequence). V dropped 7 bases and J dropped 8 bases, with 20 bases sitting between them. The length of the CDR3 is 14 residues.

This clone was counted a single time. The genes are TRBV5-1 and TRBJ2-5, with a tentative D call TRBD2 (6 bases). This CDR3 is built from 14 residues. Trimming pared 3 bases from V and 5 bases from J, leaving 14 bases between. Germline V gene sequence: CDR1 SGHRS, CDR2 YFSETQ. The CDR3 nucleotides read TGCGCCAGCAGCTCCCCGGCGGGGCGGGAGACCCAGTACTTC. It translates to CASSSPAGRETQYF.

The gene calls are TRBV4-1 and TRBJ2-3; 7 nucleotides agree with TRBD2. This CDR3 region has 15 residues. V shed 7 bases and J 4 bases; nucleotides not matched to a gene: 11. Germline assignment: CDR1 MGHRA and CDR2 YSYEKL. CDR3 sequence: CASTPQGAGSDTQYF. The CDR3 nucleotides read TGCGCCAGCACCCCGCAGGGAGCGGGGTCAGATACGCAGTATTTT.

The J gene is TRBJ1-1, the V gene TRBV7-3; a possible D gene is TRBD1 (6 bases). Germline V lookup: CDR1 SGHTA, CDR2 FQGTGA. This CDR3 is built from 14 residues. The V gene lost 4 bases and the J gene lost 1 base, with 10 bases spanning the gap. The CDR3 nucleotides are TGTGCCAGCAGCTCATACAGGGAGAACACTGAAGCTTTCTTT. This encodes CASSSYRENTEAFF. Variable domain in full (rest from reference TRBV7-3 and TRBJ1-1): GAGVSQTPSNKVTEKGKYVELRCDPISGHTALYWYRQSLGQGPEFLIYFQGTGAADDSGLPNDRFFAVRPEGSVSTLKIQRTERGDSAVYLCASSSYRENTEAFFGQGTRLTVV.

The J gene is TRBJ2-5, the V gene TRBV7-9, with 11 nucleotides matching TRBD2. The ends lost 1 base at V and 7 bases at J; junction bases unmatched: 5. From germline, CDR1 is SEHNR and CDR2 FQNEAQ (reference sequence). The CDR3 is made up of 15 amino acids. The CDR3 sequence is CASSLDSGRARTQYF. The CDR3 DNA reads TGTGCCAGCAGCTTAGATAGCGGGAGGGCCCGGACCCAGTACTTC.

The DNA for the CDR3 is TGTGCCAGCAGCTTAGATGGCCTAGCGGAAGAGACCCAGTACTTC. It yields the protein CASSLDGLAEETQYF. The chain uses TRBV7-9 and TRBJ2-5, with TRBD2 matching over 7 bases. This CDR3 has 15 residues. Losses at the gene ends were 1 base for V and 3 bases for J; bases not matched to a gene: 5. Germline CDR1 is SEHNR and CDR2 is FQNEAQ (reference sequence).

In DNA form, the CDR3 reads TGTGCCAGCCGGGACGGAGGGTACAATGAGCAGTTCTTC. As protein: CASRDGGYNEQFF. The chain has TRBV6-5 and TRBJ2-1, with D maybe TRBD2 (6 bases). Trimming stripped 8 bases from V and 4 bases from J, with 12 bases between. CDR3 length: 13 residues. Germline V gene sequence: CDR1 MNHEY, CDR2 SVGAGI.

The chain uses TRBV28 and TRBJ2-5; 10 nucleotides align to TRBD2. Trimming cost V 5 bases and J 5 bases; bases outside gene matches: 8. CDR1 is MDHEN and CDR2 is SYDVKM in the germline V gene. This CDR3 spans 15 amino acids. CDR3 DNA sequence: TGTGCCAGCAGTAAAAGCGGGGGGGCCGGGGAGACCCAGTACTTC. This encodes CASSKSGGAGETQYF.

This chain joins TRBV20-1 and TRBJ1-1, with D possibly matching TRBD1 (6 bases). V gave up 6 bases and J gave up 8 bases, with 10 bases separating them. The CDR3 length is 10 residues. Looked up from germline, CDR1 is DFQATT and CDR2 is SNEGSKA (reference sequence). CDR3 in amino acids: CSAAGTEAFF. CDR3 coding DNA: TGCAGTGCCGCCGGGACAGAAGCTTTCTTT.

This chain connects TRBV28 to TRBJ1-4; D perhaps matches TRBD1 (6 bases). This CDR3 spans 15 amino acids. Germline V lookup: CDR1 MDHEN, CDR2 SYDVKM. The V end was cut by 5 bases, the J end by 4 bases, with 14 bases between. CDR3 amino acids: CASSLRGLSNEKLFF. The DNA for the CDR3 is TGTGCCAGCAGTCTCAGGGGACTAAGTAATGAAAAACTGTTTTTT.

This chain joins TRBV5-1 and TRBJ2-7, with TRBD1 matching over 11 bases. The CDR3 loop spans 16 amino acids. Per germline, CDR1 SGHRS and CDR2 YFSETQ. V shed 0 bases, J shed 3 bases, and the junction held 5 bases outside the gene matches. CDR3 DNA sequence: TGCGCCAGCAGCTTGGATTCAGGGACAGGGGGCTACGAGCAGTACTTC. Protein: CASSLDSGTGGYEQYF.

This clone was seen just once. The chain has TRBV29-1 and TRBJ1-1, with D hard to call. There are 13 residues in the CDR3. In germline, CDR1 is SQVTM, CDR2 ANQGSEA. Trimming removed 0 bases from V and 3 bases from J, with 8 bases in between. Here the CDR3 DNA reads TGCAGCGTTGAAGAGGCGGAGGACACTGAAGCTTTCTTT. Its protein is CSVEEAEDTEAFF.

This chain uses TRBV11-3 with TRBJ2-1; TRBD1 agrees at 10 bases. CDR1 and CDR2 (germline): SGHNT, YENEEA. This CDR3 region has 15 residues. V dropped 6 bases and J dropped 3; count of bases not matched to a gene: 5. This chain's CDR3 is CASRETGGLYNEQFF. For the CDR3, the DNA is TGTGCCAGCAGGGAGACAGGGGGCCTCTACAATGAGCAGTTCTTC. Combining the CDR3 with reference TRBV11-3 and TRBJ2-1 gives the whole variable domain EAGVVQSPRYKIIEKKQPVAFWCNPISGHNTLYWYLQNLGQGPELLIRYENEEAVDDSQLPKDRFSAERLKGVDSTLKIQPAELGDSAVYLCASRETGGLYNEQFFGPGTRLTVL.

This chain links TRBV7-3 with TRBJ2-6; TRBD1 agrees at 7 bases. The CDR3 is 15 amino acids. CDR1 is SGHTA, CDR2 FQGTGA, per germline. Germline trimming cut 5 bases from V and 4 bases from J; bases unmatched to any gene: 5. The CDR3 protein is CASSLGTAGANVLTF. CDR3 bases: TGTGCCAGCAGCCTGGGGACAGCGGGGGCCAACGTCCTGACTTTC. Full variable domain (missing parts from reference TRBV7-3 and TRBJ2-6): GAGVSQTPSNKVTEKGKYVELRCDPISGHTALYWYRQSLGQGPEFLIYFQGTGAADDSGLPNDRFFAVRPEGSVSTLKIQRTERGDSAVYLCASSLGTAGANVLTFGAGSRLTVL.

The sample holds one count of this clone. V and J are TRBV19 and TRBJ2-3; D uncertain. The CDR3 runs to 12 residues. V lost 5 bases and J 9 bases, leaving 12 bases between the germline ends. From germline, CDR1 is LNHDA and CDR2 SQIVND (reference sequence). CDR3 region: CASSAGETTQYF. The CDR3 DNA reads TGTGCCAGTAGTGCCGGAGAGACCACGCAGTATTTT.

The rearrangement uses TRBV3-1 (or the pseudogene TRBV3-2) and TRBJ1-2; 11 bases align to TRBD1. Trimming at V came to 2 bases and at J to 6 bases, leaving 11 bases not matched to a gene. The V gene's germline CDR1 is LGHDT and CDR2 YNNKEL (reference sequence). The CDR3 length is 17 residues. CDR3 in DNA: TGTGCCAGCAGCCAACCCTCCGGGACAGGGGGAGGAAATGGCTACACCTTC. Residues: CASSQPSGTGGGNGYTF.

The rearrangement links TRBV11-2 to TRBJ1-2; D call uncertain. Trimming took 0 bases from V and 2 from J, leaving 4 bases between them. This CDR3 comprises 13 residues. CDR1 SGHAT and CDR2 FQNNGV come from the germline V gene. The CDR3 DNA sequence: TGTGCCAGCAGCTTAGAACGGAACTATGGCTACACCTTC. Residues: CASSLERNYGYTF. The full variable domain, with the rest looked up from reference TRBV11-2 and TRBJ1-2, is EAGVAQSPRYKIIEKRQSVAFWCNPISGHATLYWYQQILGQGPKLLIQFQNNGVVDDSQLPKDRFSAERLKGVDSTLKIQPAKLEDSAVYLCASSLERNYGYTFGSGTRLTVV.

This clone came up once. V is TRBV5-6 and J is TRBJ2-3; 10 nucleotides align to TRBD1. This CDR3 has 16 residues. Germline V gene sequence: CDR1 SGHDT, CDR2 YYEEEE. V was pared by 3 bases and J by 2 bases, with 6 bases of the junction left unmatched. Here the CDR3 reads CASSWGTGVSTDTQYF. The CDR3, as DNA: TGTGCCAGCAGCTGGGGGACAGGGGTCTCCACAGATACGCAGTATTTT. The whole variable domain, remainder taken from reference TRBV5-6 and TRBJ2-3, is DAGVTQSPTHLIKTRGQQVTLRCSPKSGHDTVSWYQQALGQGPQFIFQYYEEEERQRGNFPDRFSGHQFPNYSSELNVNALLLGDSALYLCASSWGTGVSTDTQYFGPGTRLTVL.

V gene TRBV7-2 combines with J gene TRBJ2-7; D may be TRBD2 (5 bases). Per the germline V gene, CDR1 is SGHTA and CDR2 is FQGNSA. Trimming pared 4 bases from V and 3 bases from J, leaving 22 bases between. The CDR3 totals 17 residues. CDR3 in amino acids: CASSSAERAPTLYEQYV. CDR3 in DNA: TGTGCCAGCAGCTCGGCGGAGAGGGCCCCCACTCTCTACGAGCAGTACGTC.